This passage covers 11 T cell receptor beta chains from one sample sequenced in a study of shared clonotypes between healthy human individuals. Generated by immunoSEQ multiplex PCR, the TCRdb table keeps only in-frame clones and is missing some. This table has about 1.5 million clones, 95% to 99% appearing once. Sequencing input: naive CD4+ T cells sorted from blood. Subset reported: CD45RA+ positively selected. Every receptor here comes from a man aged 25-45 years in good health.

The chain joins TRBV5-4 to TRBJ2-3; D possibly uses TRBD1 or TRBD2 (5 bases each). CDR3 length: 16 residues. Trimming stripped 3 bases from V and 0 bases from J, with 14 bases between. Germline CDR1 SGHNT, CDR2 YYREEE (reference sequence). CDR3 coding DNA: TGTGCCAGCAGCTCGGGACCGAAGTTTAGCACAGATACGCAGTATTTT. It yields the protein CASSSGPKFSTDTQYF.

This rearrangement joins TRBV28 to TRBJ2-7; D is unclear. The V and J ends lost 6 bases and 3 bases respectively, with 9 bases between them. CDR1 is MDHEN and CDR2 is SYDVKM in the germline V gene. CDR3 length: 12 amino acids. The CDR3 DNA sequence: TGTGCCAGCAGCGCCGCGCTCTACGAGCAGTACTTC. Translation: CASSAALYEQYF.

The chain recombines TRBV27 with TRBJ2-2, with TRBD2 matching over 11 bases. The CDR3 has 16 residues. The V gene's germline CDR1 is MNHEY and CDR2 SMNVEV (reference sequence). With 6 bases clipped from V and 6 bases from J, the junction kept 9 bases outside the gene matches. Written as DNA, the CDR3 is TGTGCCAGCAGAGCATTAGCGGGAGGGCTGGCCGGGGAGCTGTTTTTT. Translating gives CASRALAGGLAGELFF.

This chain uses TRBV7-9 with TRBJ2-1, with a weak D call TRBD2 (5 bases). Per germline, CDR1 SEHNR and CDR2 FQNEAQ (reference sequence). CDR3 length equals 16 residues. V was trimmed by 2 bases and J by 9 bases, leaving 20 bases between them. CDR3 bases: TGTGCCAGCAGCTTATTCACGGGGATGCCCGGTGGTGAGCAGTTCTTC. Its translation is CASSLFTGMPGGEQFF.

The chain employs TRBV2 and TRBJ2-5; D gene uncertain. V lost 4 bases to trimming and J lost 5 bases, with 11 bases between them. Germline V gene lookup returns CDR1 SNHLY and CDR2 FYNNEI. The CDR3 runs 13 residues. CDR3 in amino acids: CASSAPGWETQYF. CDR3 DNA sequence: TGTGCCAGCAGTGCCCCTGGCTGGGAGACCCAGTACTTC.

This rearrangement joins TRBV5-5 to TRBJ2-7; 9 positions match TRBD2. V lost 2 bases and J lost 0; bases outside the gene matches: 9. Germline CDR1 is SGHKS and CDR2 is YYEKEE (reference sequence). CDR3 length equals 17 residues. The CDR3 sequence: CASSFRLAGYSSYEQYF. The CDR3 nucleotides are TGTGCCAGCAGCTTCCGGCTAGCGGGATACAGCTCCTACGAGCAGTACTTC.

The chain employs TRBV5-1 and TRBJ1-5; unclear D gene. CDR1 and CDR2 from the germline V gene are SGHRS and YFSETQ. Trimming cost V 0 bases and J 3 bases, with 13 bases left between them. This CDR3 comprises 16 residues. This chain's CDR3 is CASSLGVDRPNQPQHF. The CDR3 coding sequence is TGCGCCAGCAGCTTGGGGGTCGATAGACCCAATCAGCCCCAGCATTTT.

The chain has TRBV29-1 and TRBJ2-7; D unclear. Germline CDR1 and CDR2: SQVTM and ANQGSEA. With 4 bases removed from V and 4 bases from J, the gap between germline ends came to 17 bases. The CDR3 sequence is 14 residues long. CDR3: CSVVVPLVGYEQYF. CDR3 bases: TGCAGCGTTGTCGTCCCCCTGGTGGGTTACGAGCAGTACTTC.

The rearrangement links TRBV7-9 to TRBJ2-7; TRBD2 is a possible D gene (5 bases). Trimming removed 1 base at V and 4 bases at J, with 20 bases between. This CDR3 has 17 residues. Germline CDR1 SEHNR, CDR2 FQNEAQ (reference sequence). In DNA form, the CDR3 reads TGTGCCAGCAGCTTAGGGGCGCTGGTAGCGAAGAGTTACGAGCAGTACTTC. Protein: CASSLGALVAKSYEQYF.

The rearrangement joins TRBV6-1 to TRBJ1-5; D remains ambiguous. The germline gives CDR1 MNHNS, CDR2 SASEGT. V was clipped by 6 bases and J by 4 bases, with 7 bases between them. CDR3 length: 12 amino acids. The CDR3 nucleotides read TGTGCCAGCAGAGGGATGAATCAGCCCCAGCATTTT. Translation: CASRGMNQPQHF.

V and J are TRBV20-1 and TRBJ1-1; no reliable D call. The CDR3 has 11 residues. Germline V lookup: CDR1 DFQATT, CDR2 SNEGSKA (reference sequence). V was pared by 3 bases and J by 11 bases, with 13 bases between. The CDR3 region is CSARTGPGAFF. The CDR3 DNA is TGCAGTGCTAGGACTGGGCCGGGGGCTTTCTTT.